This T cell receptor (beta chain) was documented in a study of T cell responses to AZD1222 COVID-19 vaccine. Study-level findings and limits: Clonal diversity was possibly underestimated, and white British individuals and females predominated among donors. Variant regions that are unmutated are reportedly the target of nearly half of spike-specific TCRs.

Clones were read by immunoSEQ multiplex PCR, and TCRdb kept only the in-frame ones, dropping some. The data contain 99,000 or so clones, about 91% of them singletons. Turning to this clone: Its antigen is not known.

The sequence was obtained from an adult in good health. This sample comprised peripheral blood, obtained on day 0 of AZD1222 vaccination.

The CDR3 region is CASSLYQNTDTQYF. The CDR3 bases are TGTGCCAGCAGCTTGTATCAAAACACAGATACGCAGTATTTT. The V call is TRBV5-8, the J call TRBJ2-3; D uncertain. The CDR3 spans 14 residues. Deletions cut 1 base from V and 2 bases from J, with 8 bases between. The germline CDR1 and CDR2 sequences are SGHTS and YDEGEE.